Listed here are 23 T cell receptor beta chains from one sample, sequenced in a study of early T cells in non-severe SARS-CoV-2 infection. TCRdb re-analysed the 5' RACE reads in MiXCR, keeping a single row per CDR3 protein. There are some 76,000 distinct CDR3 sequences in the sample; roughly 15% occur only once, and less than 15% lies in the top ten. Sequenced material: whole blood. Receptor source: an adult who was a healthcare worker with PCR-confirmed SARS-CoV-2 infection or an uninfected control (not recorded which).

This clonotype was observed a handful of times. V is TRBV12-5 and J is TRBJ1-1; no definite D call. This CDR3 has 10 amino acids. The germline CDR1 and CDR2 sequences are LGHNT and FRNRAP. V was clipped by 8 bases and J by 4 bases, with 5 bases between them. CDR3 sequence (DNA): TGTGCTAGTTCTGGCACTGAAGCTTTCTTT. It translates to CASSGTEAFF.

The J gene is TRBJ2-7, the V gene TRBV6-5; D is perhaps TRBD1 or TRBD2 (5 bases each). V was shortened by 1 base and J by 5 bases, with 9 bases between the two germline ends. Germline values: CDR1 MNHEY, CDR2 SVGAGI. The CDR3 length is 13 residues. CDR3 residues: CASSYYRGDEQYF. DNA of the CDR3: TGTGCCAGCAGTTACTATCGGGGCGACGAGCAGTACTTC.

At least ten counts were recorded for this clonotype. The gene calls are TRBV9 and TRBJ2-3, with 10 bases lining up with TRBD2. The V segment lost 7 bases and the J segment 4 bases; nucleotides outside the gene matches: 6. The CDR3 loop spans 14 amino acids. Germline V gene data show CDR1 as SGDLS and CDR2 as YYNGEE. The CDR3 coding sequence is TGTGCCAGCGGGAGCGGGGGGGGTGCAGATACGCAGTATTTT. Translating it yields CASGSGGGADTQYF.

The genes are TRBV20-1 and TRBJ1-6; unclear D gene. The germline V gene has CDR1 DFQATT and CDR2 SNEGSKA (reference sequence). Trimming stripped 6 bases from V and 5 bases from J, with 14 bases between. The CDR3 is 14 residues long. CDR3 in amino acids: CSAYRGADNSPLHF. Written as DNA, the CDR3 is TGCAGTGCGTACCGGGGAGCCGATAATTCACCCCTCCACTTT.

The sample holds a few counts of this clonotype. The rearrangement joins TRBV29-1 to TRBJ1-1; D is uncertain. This CDR3 is built from 13 residues. Trimming removed 7 bases from V and 3 bases from J, with 15 bases in between. Germline values: CDR1 SQVTM, CDR2 ANQGSEA. CDR3 sequence: CSATRFRDTEAFF. The CDR3 coding sequence is TGCAGCGCTACCCGGTTTAGGGACACTGAAGCTTTCTTT.

The sample holds a few counts of this clonotype. The J gene is TRBJ1-1, the V gene TRBV18; D perhaps matches TRBD1 (5 bases). Per the germline V gene, CDR1 is KGHSH and CDR2 is LQKENI. The CDR3 spans 14 residues. Trimming took 2 bases from V and 4 from J, leaving 11 bases between them. The CDR3 bases are TGTGCCAGCTCACCATTGGAGAGGGGCACTGAAGCTTTCTTT. It specifies CASSPLERGTEAFF.

This clonotype was found many times. The genes are TRBV2 and TRBJ2-3; 13 nucleotides agree with TRBD2. CDR1 and CDR2 from the germline V gene are SNHLY and FYNNEI. Trimming cost V 7 bases and J 4 bases; bases outside gene matches: 5. The CDR3 length is 15 residues. CDR3 nucleotide sequence: TGTGCCAGCACAACTAGCGGGGGGGCCGCAGATACGCAGTATTTT. Protein product: CASTTSGGAADTQYF.

This clonotype was seen many times. The V and J genes are TRBV27 and TRBJ2-5; 7 bases match TRBD2. V was pared by 5 bases and J by 3 bases, with 9 bases of the junction left unmatched. CDR3 length: 15 amino acids. The germline V gene encodes CDR1 MNHEY and CDR2 SMNVEV (reference sequence). This CDR3 is CASSLRGRAEETQYF. The CDR3 nucleotides read TGTGCCAGCAGTCTTAGAGGGAGGGCTGAAGAGACCCAGTACTTC.

This clonotype turned up a few times. The chain combines TRBV4-3 with TRBJ2-1; tentative D call: TRBD2 (5 bases). The CDR3 contains 16 residues. Germline CDR1 LGHNA, CDR2 YSLEER. V was pared by 0 bases and J by 10 bases, with 19 bases between. This chain's CDR3 is CASSQDLASSPWEQFF. CDR3 in DNA: TGCGCCAGCAGCCAAGATTTGGCTAGCTCCCCCTGGGAGCAGTTCTTC.

This clonotype was seen a few times. The rearrangement links TRBV28 to TRBJ2-3; weak D call: TRBD2 (5 bases). The CDR3 runs to 15 residues. Deletions cut 10 bases from V and 0 bases from J, with 17 bases between. Per the germline V gene, CDR1 is MDHEN and CDR2 is SYDVKM. The CDR3 region has the DNA TGTGCCACCTCCCGGGAAGGGATGAGCACAGATACGCAGTATTTT. The encoded protein is CATSREGMSTDTQYF.

This chain connects TRBV5-1 to TRBJ2-4, with D possibly being TRBD2 (5 bases). The CDR3 totals 15 residues. CDR1 SGHRS and CDR2 YFSETQ come from the germline V gene. Trimming pared 0 bases from V and 5 bases from J, leaving 12 bases between. CDR3 in amino acids: CASSLVGGSQNIQYF. CDR3 in DNA: TGCGCCAGCAGCTTGGTAGGCGGGTCCCAAAACATTCAGTACTTC.

The chain recombines TRBV11-2 with TRBJ1-5; the D gene is possibly TRBD1 (6 bases). CDR3 size: 17 residues. Germline CDR1 reads SGHAT; CDR2 reads FQNNGV. Trimming took off 1 base at V and 3 bases at J, with 16 bases between the two ends. Here the CDR3 reads CASSLVQGEMVNQPQHF. The CDR3 DNA is TGTGCCAGCAGCTTAGTACAGGGCGAGATGGTCAATCAGCCCCAGCATTTT. The full variable domain, its missing parts supplied by reference TRBV11-2 and TRBJ1-5, is EAGVAQSPRYKIIEKRQSVAFWCNPISGHATLYWYQQILGQGPKLLIQFQNNGVVDDSQLPKDRFSAERLKGVDSTLKIQPAKLEDSAVYLCASSLVQGEMVNQPQHFGDGTRLSIL.

This sequence joins TRBV11-2 and TRBJ2-7, with TRBD2 identical over 8 bases. Germline V gene lookup returns CDR1 SGHAT and CDR2 FQNNGV. The CDR3 covers 15 residues. J lost 4 bases, V lost 4 bases, and 9 bases had no gene match. CDR3 nucleotides: TGTGCCAGCAGCTATTCGGGACTAGTTAGGTACGAGCAGTACTTC. This codes for CASSYSGLVRYEQYF.

In its sample, this clonotype was seen a few times. The J gene is TRBJ1-6, the V gene TRBV5-1; D might be TRBD1 (5 bases). Trimming took 0 bases from V and 5 from J, leaving 15 bases between them. This CDR3 has 17 residues. Germline V gene lookup returns CDR1 SGHRS and CDR2 YFSETQ. CDR3 coding DNA: TGCGCCAGCAGCTTGGTCGGAAGTCGGGGGGATAATTCACCCCTCCACTTT. It translates to CASSLVGSRGDNSPLHF.

The chain has TRBV5-1 and TRBJ2-5; D is unresolved. Deletions cut 0 bases from V and 2 bases from J, with 5 bases between. Looked up from germline, CDR1 is SGHRS and CDR2 is YFSETQ. The CDR3 loop spans 13 amino acids. The CDR3 DNA follows: TGCGCCAGCAGCTTGGACAAACAAGAGACCCAGTACTTC. Translating it yields CASSLDKQETQYF.

The J gene is TRBJ2-1, the V gene TRBV5-1; D is undetermined. Trimming removed 0 bases from V and 5 bases from J, with 9 bases in between. The germline gives CDR1 SGHRS, CDR2 YFSETQ. The CDR3 is made up of 14 amino acids. The CDR3 region has the DNA TGCGCCAGCAGCTTGGTTTGGAAGGACAATGAGCAGTTCTTC. Translating gives CASSLVWKDNEQFF.

This sequence joins TRBV5-1 and TRBJ1-1; 9 positions agree with TRBD1. J gave up 3 bases and V 0 bases, and 3 bases lay outside the gene matches. From germline, CDR1 is SGHRS and CDR2 YFSETQ. The CDR3 sequence is 15 residues long. The CDR3, as DNA: TGCGCCAGCAGCTTGGATGGACAGGGGTACACTGAAGCTTTCTTT. Translating gives CASSLDGQGYTEAFF.

This clonotype was found many times. This CDR3 is CASMTGDNYGYTF. In DNA, the CDR3 is TGTGCCAGCATGACAGGAGATAACTATGGCTACACCTTC. This chain connects TRBV27 to TRBJ1-2; the D gene is possibly TRBD1 (6 bases). V lost 7 bases to trimming and J lost 1 base, with 10 bases between them. The germline CDR1 and CDR2 sequences are MNHEY and SMNVEV (reference sequence). CDR3 length: 13 amino acids.

V gene TRBV6-2 or TRBV6-3 combines with J gene TRBJ1-5; no firm D call. The CDR3 runs 11 residues. The ends were cut back, 8 bases at V and 3 bases at J, with 5 bases in the middle. CDR1 is MNHEY and CDR2 is SVGEGT in the germline V gene. The CDR3 DNA reads as TGTGCCAGCGGGGACAATCAGCCCCAGCATTTT. It codes for CASGDNQPQHF.

This clonotype was observed a handful of times. This chain joins TRBV27 and TRBJ1-1, with D maybe TRBD1 (5 bases). CDR3 length: 13 amino acids. Trimming removed 5 bases from V and 6 bases from J, with 13 bases in between. Germline V gives CDR1 MNHEY, CDR2 SMNVEV (reference sequence). The CDR3 nucleotides read TGTGCCAGCAGTGGGGGGGACGGCGCTGAAGCTTTCTTT. Its translation: CASSGGDGAEAFF.

This clonotype was seen more than once but under ten times. Written as DNA, the CDR3 is TGTGCCAGCAGCTCCGGGACAGCCAGCGTAAAACTGTTTTTT. Protein: CASSSGTASVKLFF. This chain uses TRBV12-3 or TRBV12-4 with TRBJ1-4, with 7 bases identical to TRBD1. V shed 6 bases, J shed 10 bases, and the junction held 11 bases outside the gene matches. The CDR3 is made up of 14 amino acids.

This clonotype appeared many times. The chain recombines TRBV29-1 with TRBJ1-4; 9 bases fit TRBD1. Germline loops: CDR1 SQVTM, CDR2 ANQGSEA. The V and J ends lost 7 bases and 8 bases, in that order; junction bases with no gene match: 5. The CDR3 totals 12 residues. This chain's CDR3 is CSAGQGGEKLFF. CDR3 nucleotides: TGCAGCGCGGGACAGGGAGGCGAAAAACTGTTTTTT.

This clonotype was observed a handful of times. The chain's CDR3 is CASSNPGHLYEQYF. In DNA, the CDR3 is TGTGCCAGCAGCAACCCGGGACACCTCTACGAGCAGTACTTC. The gene calls are TRBV7-6 and TRBJ2-7; tentative D call: TRBD1 (6 bases). The V end lost 5 bases, the J end lost 3 bases, and 14 bases lay between the germline ends. Germline CDR1 SGHVS, CDR2 FNYEAQ. The CDR3 length is 14 residues.